The next 6 T cell receptor beta chains were all read from a single sample in a study of T cell responses to AZD1222 COVID-19 vaccine. The repertoire was sequenced with immunoSEQ multiplex PCR; TCRdb's copy has only in-frame clones and lacks some. The sample has around 110,000 clones; roughly 84% are singletons. The sequences come from peripheral blood, collected on day 0 of AZD1222 vaccination. The source is an adult in good health.

This chain uses TRBV7-7 with TRBJ2-1, with D perhaps TRBD1 (6 bases). Per the germline V gene, CDR1 is SSHAT and CDR2 is FNYEAQ (reference sequence). The CDR3 is 15 amino acids. Deletions cut 1 base from V and 2 bases from J, with 9 bases between. The CDR3 sequence is CASSLGQGTYNEQFF. In nucleotides, the CDR3 is TGTGCCAGCAGCTTAGGTCAGGGGACCTACAATGAGCAGTTCTTC.

This clone came up once. The chain couples TRBV5-1 to TRBJ1-1; D not resolved. CDR3 size: 13 residues. V dropped 1 base and J dropped 2 bases, with 6 bases sitting between them. Germline V lookup: CDR1 SGHRS, CDR2 YFSETQ. CDR3 amino acids: CASSLKGNTEAFF. The CDR3 DNA reads TGCGCCAGCAGCTTGAAGGGCAACACTGAAGCTTTCTTT. Variable domain in full (rest from reference TRBV5-1 and TRBJ1-1): KAGVTQTPRYLIKTRGQQVTLSCSPISGHRSVSWYQQTPGQGLQFLFEYFSETQRNKGNFPGRFSGRQFSNSRSEMNVSTLELGDSALYLCASSLKGNTEAFFGQGTRLTVV.

The chain recombines TRBV3-1 (or the pseudogene TRBV3-2) with TRBJ1-1; D might be TRBD1 (6 bases). From germline, CDR1 is LGHDT and CDR2 YNNKEL (reference sequence). The CDR3 is 13 amino acids. V lost 4 bases to trimming and J lost 10 bases, with 16 bases between them. The CDR3 reads CASSPPRGLGAFF. CDR3 bases: TGTGCCAGCAGCCCCCCCCGGGGGCTAGGAGCTTTCTTT.

This rearrangement joins TRBV28 to TRBJ1-2, with D unresolved. The germline gives CDR1 MDHEN, CDR2 SYDVKM. Trimming removed 2 bases at V and 0 bases at J, with 13 bases between. The CDR3 contains 16 residues. CDR3 DNA: TGTGCCAGCAGTTTAGAATTTCAGAGCTCTAACTATGGCTACACCTTC. Protein: CASSLEFQSSNYGYTF.

V usage is TRBV6-5 and J usage is TRBJ2-7; possible D gene TRBD1, 5 bases. The CDR3 covers 14 residues. Germline CDR1 is MNHEY and CDR2 is SVGAGI. Trimming stripped 2 bases from V and 2 bases from J, with 10 bases between. The CDR3 region has the DNA TGTGCCAGCAGTTACCGAGACAGAGCCTACGAGCAGTACTTC. Protein product: CASSYRDRAYEQYF.

The V gene is TRBV5-8, the J gene TRBJ2-5, with D tentatively TRBD1 (6 bases). Germline CDR1 and CDR2: SGHTS and YDEGEE. Trimming shortened V by 2 bases and J by 2 bases, and 19 bases separated the two germline ends. This CDR3 is 17 amino acids long. The CDR3 is CASSFWGPPDGQETQYF. The CDR3 coding sequence is TGTGCCAGCAGCTTTTGGGGGCCCCCGGACGGTCAAGAGACCCAGTACTTC.